These T cell receptor beta chains were read from a single sample in a study of vaccination effects on CD4 cells after COVID-19. Sequenced by immunoSEQ multiplex PCR; TCRdb stores in-frame clones only, minus some. The sample lists tens of thousands of clones; 55% to 75% were seen once. For these receptors, no antigen is known. The input for sequencing was CD4+ T cells from PBMCs cultured with SARS-CoV-2 spike peptides, taken before COVID-19 vaccination. The receptors come from a human donor who received a COVID-19 vaccine. The CDR3 runs from the conserved cysteine through the conserved F or W. Fields, in order: clone size, CDR3 length, J gene, D gene, V gene, CDR3 DNA, CDR3 protein. The D gene is left open where the match is weak. Part of the rows lack a size; the others show once, few, many or a class for expanded clones.

clone_size: -
cdr3_length: 14
j_call: TRBJ1-4
d_call: -
v_call: TRBV7-9
cdr3_nt: TGTGCCAGCAGCTCGTGGGACTTAAATGAAAAACTGTTTTTT
cdr3_aa: CASSSWDLNEKLFF

clone_size: once
cdr3_length: 15
j_call: TRBJ2-1
d_call: -
v_call: TRBV28
cdr3_nt: TGTGCCAGCAGTCCGGGGGGGGTTACCGGGACAGAGAAGTTCTTC
cdr3_aa: CASSPGGVTGTEKFF

clone_size: few
cdr3_length: 12
j_call: TRBJ1-2
d_call: -
v_call: TRBV29-1
cdr3_nt: TGCAGCGTTGAAGGGTCGGGGGGTGGCTACACCTTC
cdr3_aa: CSVEGSGGGYTF

clone_size: few
cdr3_length: 13
j_call: TRBJ2-2
d_call: -
v_call: TRBV29-1
cdr3_nt: TGCAGCGTTGGCAGGTCGAACACCGGGGAGCTGTTTTTT
cdr3_aa: CSVGRSNTGELFF

clone_size: -
cdr3_length: 13
j_call: TRBJ1-2
d_call: TRBD1
v_call: TRBV30
cdr3_nt: TGTGCCTGGAGTGGGGACAGGGGTCATGGCTACACCTTC
cdr3_aa: CAWSGDRGHGYTF

clone_size: -
cdr3_length: 15
j_call: TRBJ2-3
d_call: -
v_call: TRBV9
cdr3_nt: TGTGCCAGCAGCGTAGGGGTGGAGAGCACAGATACGCAGTATTTT
cdr3_aa: CASSVGVESTDTQYF

clone_size: -
cdr3_length: 13
j_call: TRBJ2-3
d_call: -
v_call: TRBV12-3/TRBV12-4
cdr3_nt: TGTGCCAGCAGTTTCCTAGCAGCGGATACGCAGTATTTT
cdr3_aa: CASSFLAADTQYF

clone_size: -
cdr3_length: 13
j_call: TRBJ2-3
d_call: -
v_call: TRBV11-3
cdr3_nt: TGTGCCAGCAGCTTAGTCAGCACAGATACGCAGTATTTT
cdr3_aa: CASSLVSTDTQYF

clone_size: -
cdr3_length: 15
j_call: TRBJ2-7
d_call: TRBD2
v_call: TRBV19
cdr3_nt: TGTGCCAGTAGTACGATTAGCGGGGAGTCCTACGAGCAGTACTTC
cdr3_aa: CASSTISGESYEQYF

clone_size: -
cdr3_length: 14
j_call: TRBJ1-1
d_call: -
v_call: TRBV19
cdr3_nt: TGTGCCAGTAGTAGAGGAGGAGCCGGCACTGAAGCTTTCTTT
cdr3_aa: CASSRGGAGTEAFF

clone_size: -
cdr3_length: 15
j_call: TRBJ1-4
d_call: TRBD1
v_call: TRBV4-2
cdr3_nt: TGTGCCAGCAGCCAGCAGGACAGGGGGCGTGAAAAACTGTTTTTT
cdr3_aa: CASSQQDRGREKLFF

clone_size: few
cdr3_length: 13
j_call: TRBJ1-6
d_call: -
v_call: TRBV11-2
cdr3_nt: TGTGCCAGCAGCTTAACGGGTGGATCACCCCTCCACTTT
cdr3_aa: CASSLTGGSPLHF

clone_size: -
cdr3_length: 14
j_call: TRBJ2-3
d_call: -
v_call: TRBV9
cdr3_nt: TGTGCCAGCAGCGTGGAAAGTTCTGTAGATACGCAGTATTTT
cdr3_aa: CASSVESSVDTQYF

clone_size: -
cdr3_length: 17
j_call: TRBJ1-3
d_call: TRBD1
v_call: TRBV5-1
cdr3_nt: TGCGCCAGCAGCTCGACCCTAGGACAGGAAGCTGGAAACACCATATATTTT
cdr3_aa: CASSSTLGQEAGNTIYF

clone_size: once
cdr3_length: 14
j_call: TRBJ2-7
d_call: TRBD1
v_call: TRBV11-2
cdr3_nt: TGTGCCAGCAGCCCGGGACAGGGACCCTACGAGCAGTACTTC
cdr3_aa: CASSPGQGPYEQYF

clone_size: once
cdr3_length: 12
j_call: TRBJ2-5
d_call: -
v_call: TRBV6-5
cdr3_nt: TGTGCCAGCAGTATGTATCAAGAGACCCAGTACTTC
cdr3_aa: CASSMYQETQYF

clone_size: -
cdr3_length: 14
j_call: TRBJ2-1
d_call: -
v_call: TRBV15
cdr3_nt: TGTGCCACCAGCAGAGGAAGACTGGCGAATGAGCAGTTCTTC
cdr3_aa: CATSRGRLANEQFF

clone_size: once
cdr3_length: 16
j_call: TRBJ2-7
d_call: TRBD2
v_call: TRBV6-5
cdr3_nt: TGTGCCAGCAGTTACTCGCGGGAGAGGCTCTCCTACGAGCAGTACTTC
cdr3_aa: CASSYSRERLSYEQYF

clone_size: -
cdr3_length: 16
j_call: TRBJ1-3
d_call: -
v_call: TRBV28
cdr3_nt: TGTGCCAGCAGTGCCCCGGGGGGGTCAGGAGGAAACACCATATATTTT
cdr3_aa: CASSAPGGSGGNTIYF

clone_size: -
cdr3_length: 13
j_call: TRBJ1-1
d_call: -
v_call: TRBV5-1
cdr3_nt: TGCGCCAGCAGCTTGGCAGGGAACACTGAAGCTTTCTTT
cdr3_aa: CASSLAGNTEAFF

clone_size: -
cdr3_length: 13
j_call: TRBJ2-5
d_call: -
v_call: TRBV6-6
cdr3_nt: TGTGCCAGCAGGGCCCCGCCCGGCGAGACCCAGTACTTC
cdr3_aa: CASRAPPGETQYF

clone_size: -
cdr3_length: 16
j_call: TRBJ1-5
d_call: -
v_call: TRBV19
cdr3_nt: TGTGCCAGTAGCAGCCCCCCCGGGACCGGGGGTCAGCCCCAGCATTTT
cdr3_aa: CASSSPPGTGGQPQHF

clone_size: medium-sized
cdr3_length: 16
j_call: TRBJ2-3
d_call: -
v_call: TRBV6-4
cdr3_nt: TGTGCCAGCAACGTAAGATGGGCATCTAGCACAGATACGCAGTATTTT
cdr3_aa: CASNVRWASSTDTQYF

clone_size: -
cdr3_length: 14
j_call: TRBJ2-1
d_call: TRBD1
v_call: TRBV5-1
cdr3_nt: TGCGCCAGCAGCCTGGGGACAGCATACAATGAGCAGTTCTTC
cdr3_aa: CASSLGTAYNEQFF

clone_size: -
cdr3_length: 16
j_call: TRBJ2-7
d_call: -
v_call: TRBV21-1
cdr3_nt: TGTGCCAGCAGCATTCGAGGACAGGGGGTCTACAACGAGCAGTACTTC
cdr3_aa: CASSIRGQGVYNEQYF

clone_size: -
cdr3_length: 15
j_call: TRBJ2-7
d_call: TRBD1
v_call: TRBV6-5
cdr3_nt: TGTGCCAGCAGCTATTATCGGACAGGAGTCTACGAGCAGTACTTC
cdr3_aa: CASSYYRTGVYEQYF

clone_size: -
cdr3_length: 15
j_call: TRBJ1-2
d_call: -
v_call: TRBV11-2
cdr3_nt: TGTGCCAGCAGCTTATCGACAGGAGGGAACTATGGCTACACCTTC
cdr3_aa: CASSLSTGGNYGYTF

clone_size: once
cdr3_length: 13
j_call: TRBJ1-2
d_call: -
v_call: TRBV10-3
cdr3_nt: TGTGCCATCAGTACAGGTGATCTGGATGGCTACACCTTC
cdr3_aa: CAISTGDLDGYTF

clone_size: -
cdr3_length: 11
j_call: TRBJ2-1
d_call: -
v_call: TRBV7-9
cdr3_nt: TGTGCCAGCAGCTTCATCAATGAGCAGTTCTTC
cdr3_aa: CASSFINEQFF

clone_size: once
cdr3_length: 12
j_call: TRBJ2-6
d_call: -
v_call: TRBV28
cdr3_nt: TGTGCCAGCAGTTTGGCGTCCAACGTCCTGACTTTC
cdr3_aa: CASSLASNVLTF

clone_size: -
cdr3_length: 14
j_call: TRBJ2-7
d_call: TRBD1
v_call: TRBV5-1
cdr3_nt: TGCGCCAGCAGCTGGGGGACAGGGGGCAACGAGCAGTACTTC
cdr3_aa: CASSWGTGGNEQYF

clone_size: -
cdr3_length: 13
j_call: TRBJ2-7
d_call: -
v_call: TRBV19
cdr3_nt: TGTGCCAGCGGGACGGCCAGCCCTTACGAGCAGTACTTC
cdr3_aa: CASGTASPYEQYF

clone_size: few
cdr3_length: 13
j_call: TRBJ1-1
d_call: -
v_call: TRBV3-1/TRBV3-2
cdr3_nt: TGTGCCAGCAGTGAAACACCGAACACTGAAGCTTTCTTT
cdr3_aa: CASSETPNTEAFF

clone_size: -
cdr3_length: 15
j_call: TRBJ1-4
d_call: -
v_call: TRBV7-8
cdr3_nt: TGTGCCAGCAGCTTACTCTTTACGGGGATCGGGGAACTGTTTTTT
cdr3_aa: CASSLLFTGIGELFF

clone_size: -
cdr3_length: 13
j_call: TRBJ2-5
d_call: -
v_call: TRBV2
cdr3_nt: TGTGCCAGCAGTGAAGCTCGAGGGCAGACCCAGTACTTC
cdr3_aa: CASSEARGQTQYF

clone_size: -
cdr3_length: 15
j_call: TRBJ1-1
d_call: -
v_call: TRBV5-6
cdr3_nt: TGTGCCAGCAGCCTCACGGGGGGGCCGAACACTGAAGCTTTCTTT
cdr3_aa: CASSLTGGPNTEAFF

clone_size: -
cdr3_length: 17
j_call: TRBJ2-3
d_call: -
v_call: TRBV30
cdr3_nt: TGTGCCTGGAGTGGGACTAAGCGGTGGGCCCCCACAGATACGCAGTATTTT
cdr3_aa: CAWSGTKRWAPTDTQYF

clone_size: -
cdr3_length: 16
j_call: TRBJ2-7
d_call: TRBD1
v_call: TRBV7-9
cdr3_nt: TGTGCCAGCAGCCCCGAGCCGGGACAGTTCTCCTACGAGCAGTACTTC
cdr3_aa: CASSPEPGQFSYEQYF

clone_size: -
cdr3_length: 18
j_call: TRBJ1-3
d_call: -
v_call: TRBV3-1/TRBV3-2
cdr3_nt: TGTGCCAGCAGCCCGGAGGGGGGCGGTAGGATCTCTGGAAACACCATATATTTT
cdr3_aa: CASSPEGGGRISGNTIYF

clone_size: once
cdr3_length: 17
j_call: TRBJ2-6
d_call: -
v_call: TRBV7-9
cdr3_nt: TGTGCCAGCAGCCCTACGGGACTGGTCTCTGGGGCCAACGTCCTGACTTTC
cdr3_aa: CASSPTGLVSGANVLTF

clone_size: -
cdr3_length: 13
j_call: TRBJ2-5
d_call: -
v_call: TRBV28
cdr3_nt: TGTGCCAGCAGAATAGGGGGAGGGGAGACCCAGTACTTC
cdr3_aa: CASRIGGGETQYF

clone_size: -
cdr3_length: 19
j_call: TRBJ2-3
d_call: TRBD2
v_call: TRBV11-2
cdr3_nt: TGTGCCAGCAGCTTGTCGTCCGGGACTAGCGGGGGGCGCACAGATACGCAGTATTTT
cdr3_aa: CASSLSSGTSGGRTDTQYF

clone_size: -
cdr3_length: 13
j_call: TRBJ2-7
d_call: -
v_call: TRBV5-4
cdr3_nt: TGTGCCAGCAGCTTCGCGGACACCTACGAGCAGTACTTC
cdr3_aa: CASSFADTYEQYF

clone_size: -
cdr3_length: 13
j_call: TRBJ1-3
d_call: -
v_call: TRBV5-5
cdr3_nt: TGTGCCAGCAGCGGGGGTTCTGGAAACACCATATATTTT
cdr3_aa: CASSGGSGNTIYF

clone_size: -
cdr3_length: 14
j_call: TRBJ1-3
d_call: TRBD1
v_call: TRBV6-5
cdr3_nt: TGTGCCAGCAGTCGTACAGGGGATGGAAACACCATATATTTT
cdr3_aa: CASSRTGDGNTIYF

clone_size: -
cdr3_length: 16
j_call: TRBJ1-1
d_call: TRBD1
v_call: TRBV9
cdr3_nt: TGTGCCAGCAGCGTAGGGGGACAGCTATTGAACACTGAAGCTTTCTTT
cdr3_aa: CASSVGGQLLNTEAFF

clone_size: few
cdr3_length: 13
j_call: TRBJ1-3
d_call: -
v_call: TRBV29-1
cdr3_nt: TGCAGCGTTGAACTGGTATCTGGAAACACCATATATTTT
cdr3_aa: CSVELVSGNTIYF

clone_size: once
cdr3_length: 15
j_call: TRBJ2-3
d_call: -
v_call: TRBV10-3
cdr3_nt: TGTGCCATCAGTGAGTCTGACGGGGGTTTAGATACGCAGTATTTT
cdr3_aa: CAISESDGGLDTQYF

clone_size: -
cdr3_length: 11
j_call: TRBJ2-3
d_call: -
v_call: TRBV6-6
cdr3_nt: TGTGCCAGCAGTTACAAGGCTACGCAGTATTTT
cdr3_aa: CASSYKATQYF

clone_size: -
cdr3_length: 15
j_call: TRBJ1-4
d_call: TRBD1
v_call: TRBV30
cdr3_nt: TGTGCCTGGAGTGACAGGGGAGCAACTAATGAAAAACTGTTTTTT
cdr3_aa: CAWSDRGATNEKLFF

clone_size: -
cdr3_length: 13
j_call: TRBJ2-7
d_call: TRBD1
v_call: TRBV6-5
cdr3_nt: TGTGCCAGCAGACAGGGGGCATCCTACGAGCAGTACTTC
cdr3_aa: CASRQGASYEQYF